The 18 T cell receptor beta chains in this list originate from one sample, sequenced in a study of cytomegalovirus exposure and HLA in healthy donors. PCR primers comprised 60 Vbeta and 13 Jbeta primers. Measured with immunoSEQ multiplex PCR; TCRdb has only the in-frame clones, and not every one. The top ten clones hold 1.8% of a sample with about 140,000 clones, roughly 10% of them seen once. The sample comprised PBMCs. The receptors were sampled from a man aged 50-60 years in good health and CMV-seronegative.

The J gene is TRBJ1-1, the V gene TRBV7-3; D might be TRBD1 (6 bases). Germline V CDR1 and CDR2: SGHTA, FQGTGA. This CDR3 has 12 residues. The V end lost 5 bases, the J end lost 7 bases, and 11 bases lay between the germline ends. Here the CDR3 DNA reads TGTGCCAGCAGCGCGATAGGGGGTGAAGCTTTCTTT. Amino acid sequence: CASSAIGGEAFF.

This clone appeared a few times. This chain links TRBV6-6 with TRBJ2-7; tentatively, D is TRBD2 (5 bases). The V gene's germline CDR1 is MNHNY and CDR2 SVGAGI (reference sequence). The CDR3 sequence is 12 residues long. The germline V and J ends were trimmed by 4 bases and 2 bases, with 6 bases remaining between them. The CDR3: CASSLTTYEQYF. The CDR3 DNA sequence: TGTGCCAGCAGTTTGACTACCTACGAGCAGTACTTC.

This chain links TRBV27 with TRBJ1-1; 9 bases align to TRBD1. Trimming at V came to 8 bases and at J to 3 bases, leaving 4 bases not matched to a gene. The germline CDR1 and CDR2 sequences are MNHEY and SMNVEV (reference sequence). The CDR3 sequence is 13 residues long. CDR3: CASWGDRDTEAFF. The CDR3 DNA reads TGTGCCAGCTGGGGGGACAGGGACACTGAAGCTTTCTTT.

The sample holds a few counts of this clone. The J gene is TRBJ2-3, the V gene TRBV30, with 13 bases lining up with TRBD2. Per germline, CDR1 GTSNPN and CDR2 SVGIG (reference sequence). The length of the CDR3 is 16 residues. V shed 3 bases and J 0 bases; nucleotides not matched to a gene: 3. The CDR3 bases are TGTGCCTGGAGACTAGCGGGGGGGTTCAGCACAGATACGCAGTATTTT. It encodes CAWRLAGGFSTDTQYF.

V gene TRBV6-4 combines with J gene TRBJ2-5, with 9 bases matching TRBD2. The CDR3 loop spans 15 amino acids. Germline V gives CDR1 MRHNA, CDR2 SNTAGT. J lost 5 bases, V lost 5 bases, and 9 bases had no gene match. CDR3 sequence (DNA): TGTGCCAGCAGTCCTAGCGGGACGGGGGCCGAGACCCAGTACTTC. Amino acid sequence: CASSPSGTGAETQYF.

The table lists this clone with a few counts. The CDR3 nucleotides read TGTGCCTGGAGTATAACACAGGCACAAGACACCATATATTTT. This sequence encodes CAWSITQAQDTIYF. The chain is built from TRBV30 and TRBJ1-3; D might be TRBD1 (5 bases). CDR1 and CDR2 from the germline V gene are GTSNPN and SVGIG (reference sequence). V lost 2 bases and J 8 bases, leaving 16 bases between the germline ends. There are 14 residues in the CDR3.

This chain uses TRBV27 with TRBJ2-2; 7 bases are a match to TRBD2. This CDR3 is 15 amino acids long. The V segment lost 8 bases and the J segment 3 bases; nucleotides outside the gene matches: 9. Germline CDR1 and CDR2: MNHEY and SMNVEV (reference sequence). CDR3 residues: CASAMRGGDTGELFF. CDR3 DNA sequence: TGTGCCAGCGCCATGCGGGGAGGGGACACCGGGGAGCTGTTTTTT.

This clone occurred a few times. J is TRBJ1-1 and V is TRBV9, with 10 bases lining up with TRBD1. The CDR3 loop spans 17 amino acids. Germline CDR1 SGDLS, CDR2 YYNGEE. With 0 bases clipped from V and 3 bases from J, the junction kept 8 bases outside the gene matches. The CDR3 DNA is TGTGCCAGCAGCGTAGCCGCCGACAGGGGGCAGGACACTGAAGCTTTCTTT. This translates into CASSVAADRGQDTEAFF. The full variable domain, its missing parts supplied by reference TRBV9 and TRBJ1-1, is DSGVTQTPKHLITATGQRVTLRCSPRSGDLSVYWYQQSLDQGLQFLIQYYNGEERAKGNILERFSAQQFPDLHSELNLSSLELGDSALYFCASSVAADRGQDTEAFFGQGTRLTVV.

This rearrangement joins TRBV6-4 to TRBJ2-2; the match to TRBD2 covers 13 bases. Germline assignment: CDR1 MRHNA and CDR2 SNTAGT. The V and J ends lost 5 bases and 6 bases, in that order; junction bases with no gene match: 3. CDR3 length: 15 amino acids. CDR3 bases: TGTGCCAGCAGTCCTACTAGCGGGAGGGCCGGGGAGCTGTTTTTT. It specifies CASSPTSGRAGELFF.

This clone was seen a few times. This chain connects TRBV5-1 to TRBJ2-5, with 10 nucleotides matching TRBD2. Germline V CDR1 and CDR2: SGHRS, YFSETQ. V was pared by 4 bases and J by 4 bases, with 7 bases of the junction left unmatched. CDR3 length: 15 amino acids. CDR3 in amino acids: CASSIGLAARETQYF. For the CDR3, the DNA is TGCGCCAGCAGCATAGGACTAGCGGCACGAGAGACCCAGTACTTC.

The rearrangement joins TRBV15 to TRBJ2-5; no reliable D call. Germline V gene lookup returns CDR1 LNHNV and CDR2 YYDKDF (reference sequence). The V gene lost 1 base and the J gene lost 4 bases, with 10 bases spanning the gap. The CDR3 is made up of 14 amino acids. DNA of the CDR3: TGTGCCACCAGCAGAGTCGTTGGAGTAGAGACCCAGTACTTC. It codes for CATSRVVGVETQYF.

The rearrangement uses TRBV6-1 and TRBJ2-3; 7 positions agree with TRBD1. This CDR3 region has 14 residues. CDR1 and CDR2 from the germline V gene are MNHNS and SASEGT. Unmatched junction bases numbered 4, after V lost 6 bases and J lost 1 base. CDR3 nucleotide sequence: TGTGCCAGCAGGACCCAGGGGGGCACAGATACGCAGTATTTT. It encodes CASRTQGGTDTQYF.

This clone was seen a few times. This chain uses TRBV5-1 with TRBJ2-5; D is unclear. V was shortened by 4 bases and J by 4 bases, with 14 bases between the two germline ends. Germline CDR1 and CDR2: SGHRS and YFSETQ. The CDR3 contains 14 residues. DNA for the CDR3: TGCGCCAGCAGCCTCCGGGTTCAAGCAGAGACCCAGTACTTC. Encoded protein: CASSLRVQAETQYF.

This clone has just a few counts. The chain combines TRBV5-1 with TRBJ2-5; 7 nucleotides align to TRBD2. The germline CDR1 and CDR2 sequences are SGHRS and YFSETQ. The CDR3 totals 17 residues. V lost 2 bases and J lost 4; bases outside the gene matches: 14. The CDR3 sequence: CASSFLGGGSIIETQYF. The DNA for the CDR3 is TGCGCCAGCAGCTTCCTTGGCGGGGGATCTATCATAGAGACCCAGTACTTC.

A remark on this clone: The final CDR3 position lacks the conserved phenylalanine or tryptophan, pointing to a likely read error. The chain has TRBV30 and TRBJ1-1; D not certain. The CDR3 is made up of 13 amino acids. Germline V gene data show CDR1 as GTSNPN and CDR2 as SVGIG (reference sequence). Trimming shortened V by 0 bases and J by 5 bases, and 10 bases separated the two germline ends. CDR3 nucleotides: TGTGCCTGGAGTGTACGCGCGAAAACTGAAGCTTTCTTG. Its protein product is CAWSVRAKTEAFL.

This clone is medium-sized (0.01 to 0.1%). This rearrangement joins TRBV9 to TRBJ2-7; TRBD2 is a possible D gene (5 bases). The V and J ends lost 2 bases and 5 bases respectively, with 8 bases between them. Germline assignment: CDR1 SGDLS and CDR2 YYNGEE. The CDR3 loop spans 12 amino acids. As DNA, the CDR3 is TGTGCCAGCAGCGTGCTGGGAGACGAGCAGTACTTC. The encoded protein is CASSVLGDEQYF.

A few counts support this clone. The rearrangement uses TRBV6-5 and TRBJ1-2; TRBD1 matches 7 bases. Germline loops: CDR1 MNHEY, CDR2 SVGAGI. This CDR3 spans 13 amino acids. V trimming: 6 bases; J trimming: 6 bases; junction bases outside the gene matches: 7. The CDR3 sequence is CASRPPGQHGYTF. The CDR3 DNA follows: TGTGCCAGCAGACCTCCGGGACAGCATGGCTACACCTTC.

This clone has only a few counts. The chain has TRBV5-1 and TRBJ2-5, with 7 bases fitting TRBD1. V lost 2 bases, J lost 4 bases, and 11 bases stayed unmatched. CDR1 and CDR2 (germline): SGHRS, YFSETQ. This CDR3 comprises 16 residues. As DNA, the CDR3 is TGCGCCAGCAGCTTCGGTGGGACAGAGGGGGCAGAGACCCAGTACTTC. Translation: CASSFGGTEGAETQYF.